Listed here are 29 T cell receptor beta chains from one sample, sequenced in a study of blood T cell repertoires in COVID-19. Profiling relied on immunoSEQ multiplex PCR, and the TCRdb table lists in-frame clones only, not all of them. In the table there are over 85,000 clones, approximately 82% of which are singletons. Source material: peripheral blood. These receptors were collected from a man in his sixties with acute or convalescent COVID-19.

This clone showed up just a few times. This chain joins TRBV28 and TRBJ1-5; no definite D call. The CDR3 loop spans 12 amino acids. V lost 4 bases and J 7 bases, leaving 8 bases between the germline ends. In germline, CDR1 is MDHEN, CDR2 SYDVKM. The CDR3 reads CASSSRLQPQHF. CDR3 coding DNA: TGTGCCAGCAGTTCCCGGTTGCAGCCCCAGCATTTT.

A few counts support this clone. The V gene is TRBV2, the J gene TRBJ2-7; TRBD2 agrees at 10 bases. This CDR3 region has 15 residues. J was trimmed by 7 bases and V by 6 bases; bases with no gene match: 12. Germline values: CDR1 SNHLY, CDR2 FYNNEI. CDR3 region: CASRTELAGPGEQYF. The CDR3 bases are TGTGCCAGCAGGACGGAACTAGCGGGGCCGGGAGAGCAGTACTTC.

The chain links TRBV29-1 to TRBJ2-1; 9 bases agree with TRBD1. With V trimmed by 4 bases and J by 4 bases, 5 bases remained unmatched. This CDR3 contains 14 residues. Germline V gene data show CDR1 as SQVTM and CDR2 as ANQGSEA. The CDR3 loop is CSVANRGRYNEQFF. The CDR3 DNA reads TGCAGCGTTGCGAACAGGGGGCGGTACAATGAGCAGTTCTTC.

The genes are TRBV11-3 and TRBJ2-1; maybe TRBD2 (5 bases). The CDR3 sequence is 16 residues long. Per germline, CDR1 SGHNT and CDR2 YENEEA. Trimming shortened V by 5 bases and J by 3 bases, and 17 bases separated the two germline ends. CDR3 sequence (DNA): TGTGCCAGCAGCCCCAACGAGGGCCGGGGCTACAATGAGCAGTTCTTC. Translating gives CASSPNEGRGYNEQFF. Using reference TRBV11-3 and TRBJ2-1 for the parts outside the CDR3, the full variable domain is EAGVVQSPRYKIIEKKQPVAFWCNPISGHNTLYWYLQNLGQGPELLIRYENEEAVDDSQLPKDRFSAERLKGVDSTLKIQPAELGDSAVYLCASSPNEGRGYNEQFFGPGTRLTVL.

The chain has TRBV3-1 (or the pseudogene TRBV3-2) and TRBJ1-1; D is uncertain. The CDR3 covers 14 residues. Per the germline V gene, CDR1 is LGHDT and CDR2 is YNNKEL (reference sequence). V lost 3 bases and J lost 4, with 12 bases in between. CDR3 coding DNA: TGTGCCAGCAGCCATGCGTTCGGGAGCACTGAAGCTTTCTTT. Translating gives CASSHAFGSTEAFF.

This rearrangement joins TRBV5-1 to TRBJ1-3, with 12 bases identical to TRBD1. CDR1 is SGHRS, CDR2 YFSETQ, per germline. The CDR3 contains 16 residues. V trimming: 2 bases; J trimming: 3 bases; junction bases outside the gene matches: 3. Written as DNA, the CDR3 is TGCGCCAGCAGCTTTGGGACAGGGGGCTTTGGAAACACCATATATTTT. Translated: CASSFGTGGFGNTIYF.

The chain uses TRBV5-1 and TRBJ1-1; D possibly corresponds to TRBD1 (6 bases). The germline V gene encodes CDR1 SGHRS and CDR2 YFSETQ. V was cut by 7 bases and J by 6 bases, with 16 bases left in between. The CDR3 runs to 13 residues. The chain's CDR3 is CASSEGGRSEAFF. DNA of the CDR3: TGCGCCAGCTCCGAGGGGGGGAGGTCTGAAGCTTTCTTT.

The table lists this clone with a few counts. The V and J genes are TRBV7-9 and TRBJ1-2, with 11 bases identical to TRBD1. CDR1 and CDR2 from the germline V gene are SEHNR and FQNEAQ (reference sequence). V shed 4 bases, J shed 1 base, and the junction held 8 bases outside the gene matches. The CDR3 loop spans 17 amino acids. In DNA, the CDR3 is TGTGCCAGCAGCTCCGGGACAGGGGGTAGGGGTAACTATGGCTACACCTTC. Translating it yields CASSSGTGGRGNYGYTF.

Only one count was recorded for this clone. CDR3 amino acids: CASSSGERGQALWGGELFF. CDR3 sequence (DNA): TGTGCCAGCAGTTCAGGTGAAAGAGGACAGGCGCTTTGGGGCGGGGAGCTGTTTTTT. The rearrangement links TRBV6-2 or TRBV6-3 to TRBJ2-2; 7 nucleotides line up with TRBD1. This CDR3 has 19 residues. V gave up 4 bases and J gave up 7 bases; unmatched junction bases: 21. The germline V gene has CDR1 MNHEY and CDR2 SVGEGT.

The chain joins TRBV5-1 to TRBJ2-6, with 7 positions matching TRBD1. Per the germline V gene, CDR1 is SGHRS and CDR2 is YFSETQ. The ends lost 5 bases at V and 2 bases at J; junction bases unmatched: 4. The CDR3 runs to 15 residues. This chain's CDR3 is CASRTGYTGANVLTF. For the CDR3, the DNA is TGCGCCAGCAGGACAGGGTACACTGGGGCCAACGTCCTGACTTTC. The variable domain in full, completed from reference TRBV5-1 and TRBJ2-6, reads KAGVTQTPRYLIKTRGQQVTLSCSPISGHRSVSWYQQTPGQGLQFLFEYFSETQRNKGNFPGRFSGRQFSNSRSEMNVSTLELGDSALYLCASRTGYTGANVLTFGAGSRLTVL.

The V gene is TRBV5-5, the J gene TRBJ1-5; unclear D gene. CDR1 is SGHKS and CDR2 is YYEKEE in the germline V gene (reference sequence). The CDR3 spans 15 residues. Trimming left V 4 bases short and J 2 bases short, with 13 bases between. DNA of the CDR3: TGTGCCAGCAGCCTCGACCGGGTCCGCAATCAGCCCCAGCATTTT. Protein sequence: CASSLDRVRNQPQHF.

The CDR3 sequence is CASSEIAGASWTGELFF. CDR3 DNA sequence: TGTGCCAGCAGTGAGATAGCGGGGGCCAGCTGGACCGGGGAGCTGTTTTTT. The chain joins TRBV6-1 to TRBJ2-2, with 9 bases lining up with TRBD2. V was clipped by 3 bases and J by 5 bases; unmatched bases: 10. The CDR3 contains 17 residues. Per the germline V gene, CDR1 is MNHNS and CDR2 is SASEGT.

The chain uses TRBV7-2 and TRBJ1-4; D remains unclear. The CDR3 is made up of 14 amino acids. Per the germline V gene, CDR1 is SGHTA and CDR2 is FQGNSA. V lost 3 bases to trimming and J lost 5 bases, with 10 bases between them. CDR3 in amino acids: CASSFGEANEKLFF. CDR3 coding DNA: TGTGCCAGCAGCTTCGGGGAGGCAAATGAAAAACTGTTTTTT.

The chain couples TRBV6-6 to TRBJ1-6; the D gene is possibly TRBD1 (5 bases). V was pared by 0 bases and J by 9 bases, with 12 bases between. This CDR3 is 15 amino acids long. CDR1 is MNHNY, CDR2 SVGAGI, per germline (reference sequence). The CDR3 coding sequence is TGTGCCAGCAGTTACTCGACGGGGGTTGGTTCACCCCTCCACTTT. Its translation: CASSYSTGVGSPLHF.

The chain joins TRBV7-8 to TRBJ1-3, with D hard to call. CDR3 length equals 15 residues. The germline V gene encodes CDR1 SGHVS and CDR2 FQNEAQ. V was shortened by 5 bases and J by 1 base, with 12 bases between the two germline ends. The CDR3 DNA follows: TGTGCCAGCAGCCACAGTTATTCGTCTGGAAACACCATATATTTT. Its translation is CASSHSYSSGNTIYF.

This chain links TRBV6-2 or TRBV6-3 with TRBJ1-6, with 7 bases identical to TRBD1. Germline CDR1 and CDR2: MNHEY and SVGEGT. CDR3 size: 20 residues. The junction had 15 bases not matched to a gene; V was cut back by 1 base and J by 3 bases. This CDR3 is CASSYLPPTLGQHYNSPLHF. The CDR3 DNA follows: TGTGCCAGCAGTTACTTGCCCCCCACCTTGGGACAGCACTATAATTCACCCCTCCACTTT.

CDR3 DNA sequence: TGCGCCAGCAGCTTGTTCAGGGGCTCTAATGAAAAACTGTTTTTT. Its translation is CASSLFRGSNEKLFF. This chain uses TRBV5-1 with TRBJ1-4; possibly TRBD1 for D (6 bases). V was trimmed by 1 base and J by 3 bases, leaving 10 bases between them. Looked up from germline, CDR1 is SGHRS and CDR2 is YFSETQ. The CDR3 has 15 amino acids. The full variable domain, its missing parts supplied by reference TRBV5-1 and TRBJ1-4, is KAGVTQTPRYLIKTRGQQVTLSCSPISGHRSVSWYQQTPGQGLQFLFEYFSETQRNKGNFPGRFSGRQFSNSRSEMNVSTLELGDSALYLCASSLFRGSNEKLFFGSGTQLSVL.

The J gene is TRBJ2-7, the V gene TRBV4-1, with TRBD2 as a possible D gene (5 bases). The CDR3 has 13 amino acids. In germline, CDR1 is MGHRA, CDR2 YSYEKL. Trimming removed 4 bases at V and 9 bases at J, with 16 bases between. The CDR3 DNA reads TGCGCCAGCAGCCCACTACTGCGGGCCACGCAGTACTTC. Its translation: CASSPLLRATQYF.

The chain carries TRBV19 and TRBJ2-6; 8 positions agree with TRBD1. This CDR3 contains 19 residues. Looked up from germline, CDR1 is LNHDA and CDR2 is SQIVND (reference sequence). The trim removed 2 bases at V and 2 bases at J, leaving 11 bases unmatched. The CDR3 sequence: CASSIYGDRFPPGANVLTF. CDR3 bases: TGTGCCAGTAGTATATATGGGGACAGGTTTCCTCCTGGGGCCAACGTCCTGACTTTC.

This sequence joins TRBV18 and TRBJ1-1; unclear D gene. V was shortened by 1 base and J by 1 base, with 13 bases between the two germline ends. The CDR3 is 16 amino acids. Germline V gene lookup returns CDR1 KGHSH and CDR2 LQKENI. CDR3 sequence reads: CASSPRGGLENTEAFF. The CDR3 nucleotides read TGTGCCAGCTCACCACGCGGAGGGCTGGAGAACACTGAAGCTTTCTTT.

The chain recombines TRBV6-4 with TRBJ2-1, with 8 bases that match TRBD2. From germline, CDR1 is MRHNA and CDR2 SNTAGT. After removal of 6 bases from V and 4 bases from J, the junction contained 5 bases not matched to a gene. The CDR3 has 14 amino acids. The CDR3 DNA follows: TGTGCCAGCAGCCCCGGGGGGGATTACAATGAGCAGTTCTTC. Its protein product is CASSPGGDYNEQFF.

The chain joins TRBV11-2 to TRBJ1-5; no clear D. Germline-derived CDR1 and CDR2 are SGHAT and FQNNGV. V was trimmed by 4 bases and J by 5 bases, leaving 15 bases between them. The CDR3 is 15 amino acids. The CDR3 region has the DNA TGTGCCAGCAGCTCCCGGCCCGCAGGTGATCAGCCCCAGCATTTT. It translates to CASSSRPAGDQPQHF.

This chain links TRBV28 with TRBJ2-7, with TRBD2 identical over 7 bases. The CDR3 sequence is 13 residues long. CDR1 MDHEN and CDR2 SYDVKM come from the germline V gene. The trim removed 2 bases at V and 6 bases at J, leaving 4 bases unmatched. This CDR3 is CASSLRPSGEQYF. CDR3 sequence (DNA): TGTGCCAGCAGTTTAAGGCCTAGCGGCGAGCAGTACTTC.

The CDR3 DNA is TGTGCCAGCAGCCAAGCTGGACAGGGTCTTTCTCAGCCCCAGCATTTT. Its protein product is CASSQAGQGLSQPQHF. V gene TRBV4-2 combines with J gene TRBJ1-5; 8 bases align to TRBD1. The V gene end was trimmed by 1 base and the J gene end by 6 bases; junction bases not matched to a gene: 8. The CDR3 consists of 16 residues. CDR1 LGHNA and CDR2 YNFKEQ come from the germline V gene.

The chain is built from TRBV7-9 and TRBJ2-1; 7 bases align to TRBD2. Looked up from germline, CDR1 is SEHNR and CDR2 is FQNEAQ (reference sequence). The CDR3 runs to 12 residues. Germline trimming cut 6 bases from V and 13 bases from J; bases unmatched to any gene: 9. The CDR3 loop is CASSITPGLQFF. DNA of the CDR3: TGTGCCAGCAGTATTACTCCGGGACTACAGTTCTTC. Looking up the rest from reference TRBV7-9 and TRBJ2-1 gives the full variable domain: DTGVSQNPRHKITKRGQNVTFRCDPISEHNRLYWYRQTLGQGPEFLTYFQNEAQLEKSRLLSDRFSAERPKGSFSTLEIQRTEQGDSAMYLCASSITPGLQFFGPGTRLTVL.

The chain uses TRBV6-2 or TRBV6-3 and TRBJ2-7, with 7 nucleotides matching TRBD1. The CDR3 contains 16 residues. Germline CDR1 and CDR2: MNHEY and SVGEGT. Trimming at V came to 2 bases and at J to 2 bases, leaving 9 bases not matched to a gene. The CDR3 coding sequence is TGTGCCAGCAGTTACCCCCCGTTTGGACAGGCCTACGAGCAGTACTTC. Protein: CASSYPPFGQAYEQYF.

This chain links TRBV28 with TRBJ2-2, with D possibly matching TRBD1 (5 bases). The CDR3 contains 15 residues. Germline CDR1 reads MDHEN; CDR2 reads SYDVKM. The V end was cut by 2 bases, the J end by 1 base, with 8 bases between. DNA for the CDR3: TGTGCCAGCAGTTTACAGGGCGGGAACACCGGGGAGCTGTTTTTT. This translates into CASSLQGGNTGELFF. Filled out from reference TRBV28 and TRBJ2-2, the complete variable domain reads DVKVTQSSRYLVKRTGEKVFLECVQDMDHENMFWYRQDPGLGLRLIYFSYDVKMKEKGDIPEGYSVSREKKERFSLILESASTNQTSMYLCASSLQGGNTGELFFGEGSRLTVL.

The V call is TRBV5-1, the J call TRBJ2-3; a weak D match, TRBD1 (6 bases). Between the trimmed V and J ends, which lost 0 bases and 6 bases, there was a span of 17 bases. This CDR3 comprises 16 residues. The germline gives CDR1 SGHRS, CDR2 YFSETQ. Here the CDR3 reads CASSLGPAGVTDTQYF. The CDR3 bases are TGCGCCAGCAGCTTGGGGCCGGCAGGGGTGACGGATACGCAGTATTTT.

This chain links TRBV11-3 with TRBJ2-1; 9 positions agree with TRBD2. J lost 7 bases, V lost 0 bases, and 1 base had no gene match. CDR3 length equals 14 residues. Per the germline V gene, CDR1 is SGHNT and CDR2 is YENEEA. The DNA of the CDR3 is TGTGCCAGCAGCTTAGAGGGACTAGCAAATGAGCAGTTCTTC. This sequence encodes CASSLEGLANEQFF.